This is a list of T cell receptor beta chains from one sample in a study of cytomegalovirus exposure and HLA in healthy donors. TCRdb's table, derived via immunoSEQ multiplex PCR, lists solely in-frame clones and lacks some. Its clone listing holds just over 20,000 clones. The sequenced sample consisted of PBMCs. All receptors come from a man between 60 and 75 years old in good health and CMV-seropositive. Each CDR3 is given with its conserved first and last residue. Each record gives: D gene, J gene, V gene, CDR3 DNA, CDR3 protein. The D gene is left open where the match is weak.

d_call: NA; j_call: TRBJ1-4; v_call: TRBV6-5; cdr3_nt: TGTGCCAGCAGGATGACAGGAACTAATGAAAAACTGTTTTTT; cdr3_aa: CASRMTGTNEKLFF
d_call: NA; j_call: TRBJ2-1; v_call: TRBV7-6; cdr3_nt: TGTGCCAGCAGCTTAGCCCCTCGGGAGCAGTTCTTC; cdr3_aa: CASSLAPREQFF
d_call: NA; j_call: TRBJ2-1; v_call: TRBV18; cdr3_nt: TGTGCCAGCTCACCACCATCGGCCCAGGGTCAAACTCGGGGGATGTTCTTC; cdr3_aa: CASSPPSAQGQTRGMFF
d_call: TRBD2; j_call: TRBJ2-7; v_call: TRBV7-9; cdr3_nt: TGTGCCAGCAGCTTCGGGGGAGGGCCCTACGAGCAGTACTTC; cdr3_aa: CASSFGGGPYEQYF
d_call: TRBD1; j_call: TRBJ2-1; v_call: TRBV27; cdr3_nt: TGTGCCAGCAGCCGACTTAACAGGGGGTCCTACAATGAGCAGTTCTTC; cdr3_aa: CASSRLNRGSYNEQFF
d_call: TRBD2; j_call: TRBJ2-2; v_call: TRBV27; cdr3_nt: TGTGCCAGCATCATTGGACTAGAGCGTACCGGGGAGCTGTTTTTT; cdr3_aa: CASIIGLERTGELFF
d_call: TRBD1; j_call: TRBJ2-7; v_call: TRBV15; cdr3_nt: TGTGCCACCAGCATGTACAGGGGGGAGCAGTACTTC; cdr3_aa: CATSMYRGEQYF
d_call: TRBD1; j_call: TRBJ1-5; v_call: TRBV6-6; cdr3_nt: TGTGCCAGCGAAGACGCAGGGGGAAGCAATCAGCCCCAGCATTTT; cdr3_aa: CASEDAGGSNQPQHF
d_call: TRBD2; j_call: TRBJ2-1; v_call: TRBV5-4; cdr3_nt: TGTGCCAGCAGCCCTGGGACTAGCGGTGGGAACCATGAGCAGTTCTTC; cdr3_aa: CASSPGTSGGNHEQFF
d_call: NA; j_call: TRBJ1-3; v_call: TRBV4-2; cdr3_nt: TGTGCCAGCAGCCAAGAGGGACACGTCTCTGGAAACACCATATATTTT; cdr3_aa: CASSQEGHVSGNTIYF
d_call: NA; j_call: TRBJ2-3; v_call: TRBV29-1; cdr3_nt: TGCAGCGTTGACGGACTCATCCTTAGCACAGATACGCAGTATTTT; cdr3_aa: CSVDGLILSTDTQYF
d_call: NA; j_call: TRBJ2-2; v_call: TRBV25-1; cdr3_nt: TGTGCCAGCAGCCCTGAGCGCTTTTTGAACACCGGGGAGCTGTTTTTT; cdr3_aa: CASSPERFLNTGELFF
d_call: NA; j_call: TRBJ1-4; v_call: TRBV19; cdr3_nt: TGTGCCAGTAGTATAATAGGAGACCGTGCAACTAATGAAAAACTGTTTTTT; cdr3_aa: CASSIIGDRATNEKLFF
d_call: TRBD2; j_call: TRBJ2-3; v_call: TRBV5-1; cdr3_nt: TGCGCCAGCAGCTTGGCGACTAGCGGGAGAAACACAGATACGCAGTATTTT; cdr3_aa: CASSLATSGRNTDTQYF
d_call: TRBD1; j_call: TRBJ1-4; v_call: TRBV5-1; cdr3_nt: TGCGCCAGCAGCTTGGGTCTACAGGGGATCGAAAAACTGTTTTTT; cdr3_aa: CASSLGLQGIEKLFF
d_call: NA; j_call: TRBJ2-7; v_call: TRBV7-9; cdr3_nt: TGTGCCAGCAGCTCGGGAGACCTTCCCTACGAGCAGTACTTC; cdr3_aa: CASSSGDLPYEQYF
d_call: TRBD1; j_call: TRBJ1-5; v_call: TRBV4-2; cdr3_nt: TGTGCCAGCAGCCAAGCTTCGGACAGGGGGAATCAGCCCCAGCATTTT; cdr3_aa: CASSQASDRGNQPQHF
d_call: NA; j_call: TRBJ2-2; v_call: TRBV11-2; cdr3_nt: TGTGCCAGCAGCTTTAGTCCGGGGGACACCGGGGAGCTGTTTTTT; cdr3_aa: CASSFSPGDTGELFF
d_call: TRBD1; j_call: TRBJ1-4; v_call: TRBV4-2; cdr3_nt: TGTGCCAGCCGGGACAGGGGAACTAATGAAAAACTGTTTTTT; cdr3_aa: CASRDRGTNEKLFF
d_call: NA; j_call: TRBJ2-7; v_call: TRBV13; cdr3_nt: TGTGCCAGCAGCCCCCAGGCTAGCGTCTACGAGCAGTACTTC; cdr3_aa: CASSPQASVYEQYF
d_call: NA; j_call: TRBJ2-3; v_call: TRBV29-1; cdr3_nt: TGCAGCGTTCCAGACACAGATACGCAGTATTTT; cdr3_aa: CSVPDTDTQYF
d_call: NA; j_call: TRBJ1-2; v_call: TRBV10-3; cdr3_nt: TGTGCCATCAGTGAGAAGACCAACTCTAGAGGCTACACCTTC; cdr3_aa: CAISEKTNSRGYTF
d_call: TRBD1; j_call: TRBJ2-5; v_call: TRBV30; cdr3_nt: TGTGCCTGGAGGACAGGGGGGTTAGAGACCCAGTACTTC; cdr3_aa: CAWRTGGLETQYF
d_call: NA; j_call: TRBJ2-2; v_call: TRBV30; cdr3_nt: TGTGCCTGGAGTAGGAGTACCGGGGAGCTGTTTTTT; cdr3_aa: CAWSRSTGELFF
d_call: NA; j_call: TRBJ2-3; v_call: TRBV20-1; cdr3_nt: TGCAGTGGCGTGCGGAAGGCGCAGTATTTT; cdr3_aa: CSGVRKAQYF
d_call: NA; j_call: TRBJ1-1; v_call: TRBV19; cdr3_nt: TGTGCCAGTAGTATAAATCGGGTCCCTGAAGCTTTCTTT; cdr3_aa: CASSINRVPEAFF
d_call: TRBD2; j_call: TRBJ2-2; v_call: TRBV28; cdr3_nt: TGTGCCAGCAGTTTAGGGACTAGCGGGATAGGCGGGGAGCTGTTTTTT; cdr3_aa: CASSLGTSGIGGELFF
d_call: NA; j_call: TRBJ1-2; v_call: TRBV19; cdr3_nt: TGTGCCAGTAGTATAGGGGGGCGACAGGCCCTTGGCTACACCTTC; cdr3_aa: CASSIGGRQALGYTF
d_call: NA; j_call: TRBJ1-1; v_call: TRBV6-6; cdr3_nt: TGTGCCAGCAGTTTCGTAGCGGGGCTTGAAAGAGCTTTCTTT; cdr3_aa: CASSFVAGLERAFF
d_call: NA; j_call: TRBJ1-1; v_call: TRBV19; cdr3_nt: TGTGCCAGTAGTATTTGGGGCCAGGGTAGCACTGAAGCTTTCTTT; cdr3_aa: CASSIWGQGSTEAFF
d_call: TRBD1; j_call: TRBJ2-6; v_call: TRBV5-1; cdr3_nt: TGCGCCAGCAGCTCGTCCGGGACAGGGGGCGCTGGGGCCAACGTCCTGACTTTC; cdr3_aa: CASSSSGTGGAGANVLTF